This T cell receptor beta chain originates from a study of cytomegalovirus exposure and HLA in healthy donors. Overall study: The 110 million or so unique TCR beta sequences, from 150 million to 200 million T cells, were found by an earlier analysis.

Vbeta (60) and Jbeta (13) primers were used in the PCR. Sequenced by immunoSEQ multiplex PCR; TCRdb stores in-frame clones only, minus some. Of 210,000 or so clones listed, more than 75% were seen once; the top ten hold 0.2% to 0.25%. Study-wide results and limits: An analysis was carried out at a later point. It showed that HLA-associated TCR beta chains were more clonally expanded than equally common non-associated chains. Listed as cytomegalovirus-associated were roughly 180 TCR beta chains.

Comments on this clone: Its specificity is unknown.

The TCR sequence derives from a girl aged 2-15 years in good health and CMV-seronegative. Sequences were obtained from PBMCs.

The CDR3 loop reads CASSTQYQETQYF. The CDR3 bases are TGTGCCAGCAGCACCCAGTACCAAGAGACCCAGTACTTC. The gene calls are TRBV7-2 and TRBJ2-5; no reliable D call. Per germline, CDR1 SGHTA and CDR2 FQGNSA. The V end was cut by 5 bases, the J end by 0 bases, with 7 bases between. The CDR3 extends over 13 amino acids.